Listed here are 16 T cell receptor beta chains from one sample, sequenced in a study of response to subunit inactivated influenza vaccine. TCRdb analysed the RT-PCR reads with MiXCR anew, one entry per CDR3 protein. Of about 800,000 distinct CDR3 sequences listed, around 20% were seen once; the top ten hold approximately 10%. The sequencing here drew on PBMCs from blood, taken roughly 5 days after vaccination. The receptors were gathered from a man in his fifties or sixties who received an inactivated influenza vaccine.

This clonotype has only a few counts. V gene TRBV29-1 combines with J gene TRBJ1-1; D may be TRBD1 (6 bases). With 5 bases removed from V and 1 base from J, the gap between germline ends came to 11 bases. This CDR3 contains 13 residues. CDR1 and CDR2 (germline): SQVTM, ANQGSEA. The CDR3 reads CSVQGSGNTEAFF. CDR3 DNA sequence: TGCAGCGTTCAGGGGTCCGGGAACACTGAAGCTTTCTTT.

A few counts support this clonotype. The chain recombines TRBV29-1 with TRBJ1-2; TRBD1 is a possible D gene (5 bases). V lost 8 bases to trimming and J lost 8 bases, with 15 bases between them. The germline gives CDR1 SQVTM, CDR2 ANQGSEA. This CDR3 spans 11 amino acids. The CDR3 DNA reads TGCAGCTCACGATCGGGGGACGGCTACACCTTC. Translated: CSSRSGDGYTF.

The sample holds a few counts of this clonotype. The CDR3 DNA is TGCAGTGCCTTCGCCGTTAATAATTCACCCCTCCACTTT. It encodes CSAFAVNNSPLHF. V gene TRBV20-1 combines with J gene TRBJ1-6; D gene uncertain. Per germline, CDR1 DFQATT and CDR2 SNEGSKA (reference sequence). This CDR3 is 13 amino acids long. The V end was cut by 6 bases, the J end by 5 bases, with 11 bases between.

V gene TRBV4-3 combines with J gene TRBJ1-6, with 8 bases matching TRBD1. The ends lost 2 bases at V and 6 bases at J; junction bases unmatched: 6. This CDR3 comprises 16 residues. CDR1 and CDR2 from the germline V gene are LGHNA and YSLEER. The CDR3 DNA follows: TGCGCCAGCAGCCAAAACCCTGACAGGGGTAATTCACCCCTCCACTTT. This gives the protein CASSQNPDRGNSPLHF.

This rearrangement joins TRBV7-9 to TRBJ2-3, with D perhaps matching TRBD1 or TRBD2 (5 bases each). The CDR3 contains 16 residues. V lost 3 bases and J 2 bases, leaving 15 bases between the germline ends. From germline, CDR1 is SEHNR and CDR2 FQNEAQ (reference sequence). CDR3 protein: CASSFMGRELTDTQYF. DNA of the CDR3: TGTGCCAGCAGCTTCATGGGACGGGAACTCACAGATACGCAGTATTTT.

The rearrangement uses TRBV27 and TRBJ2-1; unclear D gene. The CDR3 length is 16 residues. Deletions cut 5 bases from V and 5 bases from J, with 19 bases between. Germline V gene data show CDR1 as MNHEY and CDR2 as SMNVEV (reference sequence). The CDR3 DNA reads TGTGCCAGCAGTCCTCGAATTTTGCTCGTTGACAATGAGCAGTTCTTC. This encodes CASSPRILLVDNEQFF.

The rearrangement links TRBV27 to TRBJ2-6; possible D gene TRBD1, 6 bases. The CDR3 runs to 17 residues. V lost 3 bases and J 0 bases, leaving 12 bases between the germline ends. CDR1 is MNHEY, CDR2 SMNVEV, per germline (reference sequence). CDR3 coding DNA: TGTGCCAGCAGTTTCAGGGGATATAGCTCTGGGGCCAACGTCCTGACTTTC. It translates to CASSFRGYSSGANVLTF. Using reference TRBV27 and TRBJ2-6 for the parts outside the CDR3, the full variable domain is EAQVTQNPRYLITVTGKKLTVTCSQNMNHEYMSWYRQDPGLGLRQIYYSMNVEVTDKGDVPEGYKVSRKEKRNFPLILESPSPNQTSLYFCASSFRGYSSGANVLTFGAGSRLTVL.

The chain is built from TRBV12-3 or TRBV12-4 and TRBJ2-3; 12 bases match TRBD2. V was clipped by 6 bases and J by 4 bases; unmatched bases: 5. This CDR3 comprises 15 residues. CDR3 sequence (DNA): TGTGCCAGCAGACCTAGCGGGGGGGCTCCAGATACGCAGTATTTT. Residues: CASRPSGGAPDTQYF.

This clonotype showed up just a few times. The CDR3 protein is CSVQSYNEQFF. CDR3 bases: TGCAGCGTTCAAAGCTACAATGAGCAGTTCTTC. This chain uses TRBV29-1 with TRBJ2-1; D remains unclear. This CDR3 region has 11 residues. The germline V gene has CDR1 SQVTM and CDR2 ANQGSEA. Trimming took off 5 bases at V and 3 bases at J, with 5 bases between the two ends.

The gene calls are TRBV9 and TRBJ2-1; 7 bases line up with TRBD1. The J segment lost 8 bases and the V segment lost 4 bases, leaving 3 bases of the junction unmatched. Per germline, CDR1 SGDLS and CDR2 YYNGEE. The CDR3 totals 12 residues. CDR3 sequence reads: CASSSGGDEQFF. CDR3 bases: TGTGCCAGCAGCTCAGGGGGTGATGAGCAGTTCTTC.

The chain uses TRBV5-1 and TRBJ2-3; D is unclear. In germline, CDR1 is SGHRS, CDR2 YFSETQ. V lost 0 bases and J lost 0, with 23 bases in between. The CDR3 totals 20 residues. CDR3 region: CASSLGRAVSALLSTDTQYF. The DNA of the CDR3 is TGCGCCAGCAGCTTGGGGAGAGCTGTTTCGGCCCTTCTTAGCACAGATACGCAGTATTTT.

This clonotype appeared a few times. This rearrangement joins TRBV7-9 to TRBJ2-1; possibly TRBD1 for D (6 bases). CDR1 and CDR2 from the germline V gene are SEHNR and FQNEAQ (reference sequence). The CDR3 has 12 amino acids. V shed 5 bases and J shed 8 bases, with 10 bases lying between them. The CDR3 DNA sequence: TGTGCCAGCAGCCGGGACATGTATGAGCAGTTCTTC. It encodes CASSRDMYEQFF. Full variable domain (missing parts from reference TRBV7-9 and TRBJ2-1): DTGVSQNPRHKITKRGQNVTFRCDPISEHNRLYWYRQTLGQGPEFLTYFQNEAQLEKSRLLSDRFSAERPKGSFSTLEIQRTEQGDSAMYLCASSRDMYEQFFGPGTRLTVL.

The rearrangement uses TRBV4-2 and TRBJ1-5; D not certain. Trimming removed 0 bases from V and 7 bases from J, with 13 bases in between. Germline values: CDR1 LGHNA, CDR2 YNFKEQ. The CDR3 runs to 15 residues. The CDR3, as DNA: TGTGCCAGCAGCCAAGAAGAGGGAGGGCGCCAGCCCCAGCATTTT. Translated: CASSQEEGGRQPQHF.

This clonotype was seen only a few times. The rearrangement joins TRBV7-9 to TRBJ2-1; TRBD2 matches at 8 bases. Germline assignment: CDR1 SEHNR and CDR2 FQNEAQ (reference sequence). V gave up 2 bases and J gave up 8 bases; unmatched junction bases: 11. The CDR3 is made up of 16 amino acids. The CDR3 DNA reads TGTGCCAGCAGCTTATGGGGAAGCGGGAGCTCATATGAGCAGTTCTTC. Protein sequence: CASSLWGSGSSYEQFF.

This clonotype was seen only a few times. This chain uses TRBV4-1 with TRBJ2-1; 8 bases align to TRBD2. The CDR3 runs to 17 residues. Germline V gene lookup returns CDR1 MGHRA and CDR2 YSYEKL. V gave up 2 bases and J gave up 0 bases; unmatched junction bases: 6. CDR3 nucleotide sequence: TGCGCCAGCAGCCAATGGGCGGGGGGTAGCTCCTACAATGAGCAGTTCTTC. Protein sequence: CASSQWAGGSSYNEQFF.

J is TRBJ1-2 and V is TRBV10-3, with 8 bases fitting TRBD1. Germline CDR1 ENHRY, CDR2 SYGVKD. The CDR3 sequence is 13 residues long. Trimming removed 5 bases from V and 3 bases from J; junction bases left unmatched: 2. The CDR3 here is CAISPDRDYGYTF. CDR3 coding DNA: TGTGCCATCAGTCCGGACAGGGACTATGGCTACACCTTC.